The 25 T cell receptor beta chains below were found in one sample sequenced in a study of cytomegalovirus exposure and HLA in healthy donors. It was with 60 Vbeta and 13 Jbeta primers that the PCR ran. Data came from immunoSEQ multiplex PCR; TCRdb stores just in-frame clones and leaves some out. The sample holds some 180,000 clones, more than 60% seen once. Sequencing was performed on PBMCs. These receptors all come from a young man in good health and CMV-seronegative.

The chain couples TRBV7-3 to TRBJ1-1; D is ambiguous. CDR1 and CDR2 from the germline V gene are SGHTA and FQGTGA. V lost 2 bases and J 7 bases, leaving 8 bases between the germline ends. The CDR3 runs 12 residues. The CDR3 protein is CASSLGASEAFF. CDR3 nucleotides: TGTGCCAGCAGCTTAGGAGCCAGTGAAGCTTTCTTT.

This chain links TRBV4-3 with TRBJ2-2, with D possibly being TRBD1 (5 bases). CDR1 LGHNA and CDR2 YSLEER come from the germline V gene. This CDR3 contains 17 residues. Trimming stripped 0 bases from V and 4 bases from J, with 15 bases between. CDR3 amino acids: CASSQEHATGSTGELFF. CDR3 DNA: TGCGCCAGCAGCCAAGAACACGCAACAGGATCCACCGGGGAGCTGTTTTTT.

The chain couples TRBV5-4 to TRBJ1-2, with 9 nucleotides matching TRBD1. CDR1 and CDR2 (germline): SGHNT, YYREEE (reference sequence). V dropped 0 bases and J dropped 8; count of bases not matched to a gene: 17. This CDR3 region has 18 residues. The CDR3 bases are TGTGCCAGCAGCTTGGCAGGCGGTATTACAGGGGGCTTAGGGGGCTACACCTTC. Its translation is CASSLAGGITGGLGGYTF.

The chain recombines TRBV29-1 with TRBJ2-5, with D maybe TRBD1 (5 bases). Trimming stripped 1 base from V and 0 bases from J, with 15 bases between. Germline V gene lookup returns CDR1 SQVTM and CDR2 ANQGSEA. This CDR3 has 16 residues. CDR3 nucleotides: TGCAGCGTTGAAGTGAAAGGGGATTGGTACCAAGAGACCCAGTACTTC. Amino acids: CSVEVKGDWYQETQYF.

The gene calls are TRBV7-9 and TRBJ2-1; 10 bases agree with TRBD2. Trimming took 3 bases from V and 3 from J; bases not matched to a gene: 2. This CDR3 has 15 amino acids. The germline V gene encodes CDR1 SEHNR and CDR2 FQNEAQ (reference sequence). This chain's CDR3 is CASSFERGGYNEQFF. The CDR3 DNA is TGTGCCAGCAGCTTTGAGCGGGGGGGCTACAATGAGCAGTTCTTC.

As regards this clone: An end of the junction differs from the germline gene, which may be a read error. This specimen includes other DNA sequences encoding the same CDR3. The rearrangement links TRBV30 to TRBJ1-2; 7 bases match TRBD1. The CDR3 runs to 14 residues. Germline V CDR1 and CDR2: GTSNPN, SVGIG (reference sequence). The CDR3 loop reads CAWTWTGGNYGYTF. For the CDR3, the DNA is TGTGCCTGGACTTGGACAGGCGGCAACTACGGCTACACCTTC.

This CDR3 reads CASSLGLPARHTDTQYF. CDR3 bases: TGTGCCAGCAGCTTAGGCCTACCCGCCAGGCACACAGATACGCAGTATTTT. The chain combines TRBV7-2 with TRBJ2-3; unclear D gene. The ends were cut back, 1 base at V and 2 bases at J, with 16 bases in the middle. The germline CDR1 and CDR2 sequences are SGHTA and FQGNSA. CDR3 length equals 17 residues.

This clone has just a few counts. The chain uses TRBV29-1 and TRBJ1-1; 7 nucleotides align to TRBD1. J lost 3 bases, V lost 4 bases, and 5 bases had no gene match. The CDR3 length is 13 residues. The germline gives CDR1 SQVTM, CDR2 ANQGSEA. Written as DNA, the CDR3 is TGCAGCGTTGCGGCCAGGGGGGACACTGAAGCTTTCTTT. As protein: CSVAARGDTEAFF.

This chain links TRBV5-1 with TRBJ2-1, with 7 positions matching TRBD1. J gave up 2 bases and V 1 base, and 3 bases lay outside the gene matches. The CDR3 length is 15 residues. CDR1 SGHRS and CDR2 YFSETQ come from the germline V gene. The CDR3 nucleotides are TGCGCCAGCAGCTTGTCCCAGGGGGCCTACAATGAGCAGTTCTTC. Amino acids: CASSLSQGAYNEQFF. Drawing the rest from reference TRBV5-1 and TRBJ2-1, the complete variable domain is KAGVTQTPRYLIKTRGQQVTLSCSPISGHRSVSWYQQTPGQGLQFLFEYFSETQRNKGNFPGRFSGRQFSNSRSEMNVSTLELGDSALYLCASSLSQGAYNEQFFGPGTRLTVL.

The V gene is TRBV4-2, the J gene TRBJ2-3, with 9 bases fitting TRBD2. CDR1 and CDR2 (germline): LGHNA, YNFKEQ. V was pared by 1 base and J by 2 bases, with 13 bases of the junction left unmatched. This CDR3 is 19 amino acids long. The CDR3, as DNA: TGTGCCAGCAGCCAAGTTGCGGGGGGGCCTTTTCTCAACACAGATACGCAGTATTTT. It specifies CASSQVAGGPFLNTDTQYF.

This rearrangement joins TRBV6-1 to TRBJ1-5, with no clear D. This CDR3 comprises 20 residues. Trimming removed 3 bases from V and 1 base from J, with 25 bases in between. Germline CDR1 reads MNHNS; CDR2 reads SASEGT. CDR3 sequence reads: CASSDQEDGRRFKSNQPQHF. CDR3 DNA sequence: TGTGCCAGCAGTGATCAGGAGGATGGCAGACGATTCAAGAGCAATCAGCCCCAGCATTTT.

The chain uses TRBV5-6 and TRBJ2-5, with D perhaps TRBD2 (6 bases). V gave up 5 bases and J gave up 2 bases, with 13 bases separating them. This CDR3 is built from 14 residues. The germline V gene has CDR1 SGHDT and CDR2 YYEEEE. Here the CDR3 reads CASSSGRGQETQYF. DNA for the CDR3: TGTGCCAGCAGTTCGGGTCGGGGGCAAGAGACCCAGTACTTC.

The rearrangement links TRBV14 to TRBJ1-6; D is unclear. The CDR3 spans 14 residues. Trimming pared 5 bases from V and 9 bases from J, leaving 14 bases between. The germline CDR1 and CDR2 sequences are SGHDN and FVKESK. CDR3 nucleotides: TGTGCCAGCAGCGCCCTTAAGAACAGTTCACCCCTCCACTTT. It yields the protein CASSALKNSSPLHF.

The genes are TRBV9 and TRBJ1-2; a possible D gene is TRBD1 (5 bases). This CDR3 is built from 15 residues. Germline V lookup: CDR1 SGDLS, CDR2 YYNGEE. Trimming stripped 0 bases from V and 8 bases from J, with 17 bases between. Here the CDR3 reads CASSVARPGQGGYTF. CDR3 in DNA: TGTGCCAGCAGCGTAGCCCGCCCTGGGCAGGGAGGCTACACCTTC.

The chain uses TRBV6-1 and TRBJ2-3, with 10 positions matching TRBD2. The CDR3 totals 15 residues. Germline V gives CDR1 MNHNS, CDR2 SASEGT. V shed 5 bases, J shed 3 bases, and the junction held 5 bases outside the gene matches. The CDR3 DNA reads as TGTGCCAGCAGTTGGACTAGCGGCTATACAGATACGCAGTATTTT. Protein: CASSWTSGYTDTQYF.

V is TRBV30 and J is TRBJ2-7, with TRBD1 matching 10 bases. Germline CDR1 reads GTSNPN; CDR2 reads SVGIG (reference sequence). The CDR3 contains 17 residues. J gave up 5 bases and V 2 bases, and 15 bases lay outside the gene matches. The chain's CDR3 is CAWSPEPAGTGVNEQYF. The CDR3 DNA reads TGTGCCTGGAGTCCTGAACCCGCCGGGACAGGGGTCAACGAGCAGTACTTC. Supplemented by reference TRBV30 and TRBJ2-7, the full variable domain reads SQTIHQWPATLVQPVGSPLSLECTVEGTSNPNLYWYRQAAGRGLQLLFYSVGIGQISSEVPQNLSASRPQDRQFILSSKKLLLSDSGFYLCAWSPEPAGTGVNEQYFGPGTRLTVT.

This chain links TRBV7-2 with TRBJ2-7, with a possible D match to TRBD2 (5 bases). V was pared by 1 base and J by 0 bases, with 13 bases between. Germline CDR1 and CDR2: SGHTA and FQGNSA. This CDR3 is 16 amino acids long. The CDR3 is CASSLGRSANSYEQYF. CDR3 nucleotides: TGTGCCAGCAGCTTAGGGAGGTCGGCGAACTCCTACGAGCAGTACTTC.

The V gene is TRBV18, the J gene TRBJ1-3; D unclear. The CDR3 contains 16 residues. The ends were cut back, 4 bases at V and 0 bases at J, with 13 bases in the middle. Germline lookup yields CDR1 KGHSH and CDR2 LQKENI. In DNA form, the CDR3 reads TGTGCCAGCTCACTAAGTGAACAAAACTCTGGAAACACCATATATTTT. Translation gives CASSLSEQNSGNTIYF.

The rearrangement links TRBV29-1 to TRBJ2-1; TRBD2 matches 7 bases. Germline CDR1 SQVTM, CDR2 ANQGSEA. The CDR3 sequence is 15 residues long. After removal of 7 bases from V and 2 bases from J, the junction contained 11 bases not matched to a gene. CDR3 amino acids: CSATAGVETYNEQFF. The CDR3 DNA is TGCAGCGCCACCGCGGGGGTAGAGACCTACAATGAGCAGTTCTTC.

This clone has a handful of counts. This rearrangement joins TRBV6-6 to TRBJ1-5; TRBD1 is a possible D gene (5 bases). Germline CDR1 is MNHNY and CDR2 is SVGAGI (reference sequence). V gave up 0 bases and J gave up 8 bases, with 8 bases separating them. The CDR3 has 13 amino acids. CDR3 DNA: TGTGCCAGCAGTTACTCGGGGGAGGAGCCCCAGCATTTT. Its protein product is CASSYSGEEPQHF.

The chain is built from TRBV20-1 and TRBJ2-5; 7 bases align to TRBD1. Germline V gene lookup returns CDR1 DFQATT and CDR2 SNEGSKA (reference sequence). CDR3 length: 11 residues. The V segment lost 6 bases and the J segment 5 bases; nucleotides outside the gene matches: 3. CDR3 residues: CSAIGGETQYF. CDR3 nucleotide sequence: TGCAGTGCGATAGGGGGCGAGACCCAGTACTTC.

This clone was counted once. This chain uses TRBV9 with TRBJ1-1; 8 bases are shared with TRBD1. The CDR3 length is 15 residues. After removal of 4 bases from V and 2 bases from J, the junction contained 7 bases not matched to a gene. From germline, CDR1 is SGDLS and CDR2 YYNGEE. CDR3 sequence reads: CASSPTGAVNTEAFF. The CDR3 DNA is TGTGCCAGCAGCCCGACAGGGGCGGTTAACACTGAAGCTTTCTTT.

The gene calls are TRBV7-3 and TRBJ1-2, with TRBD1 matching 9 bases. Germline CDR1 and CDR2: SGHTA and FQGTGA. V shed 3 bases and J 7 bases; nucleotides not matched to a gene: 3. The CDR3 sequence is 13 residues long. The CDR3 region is CASSLGQGSGYTF. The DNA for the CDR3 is TGTGCCAGCAGCTTGGGACAGGGAAGTGGCTACACCTTC. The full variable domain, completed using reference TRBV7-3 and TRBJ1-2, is GAGVSQTPSNKVTEKGKYVELRCDPISGHTALYWYRQSLGQGPEFLIYFQGTGAADDSGLPNDRFFAVRPEGSVSTLKIQRTERGDSAVYLCASSLGQGSGYTFGSGTRLTVV.

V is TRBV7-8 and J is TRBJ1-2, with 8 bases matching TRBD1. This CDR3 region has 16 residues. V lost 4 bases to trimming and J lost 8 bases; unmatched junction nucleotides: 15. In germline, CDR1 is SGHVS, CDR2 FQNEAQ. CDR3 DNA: TGTGCCAGCAGCTCACCCGGTGTTCAGGGGGCGAGAGGCTACACCTTC. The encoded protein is CASSSPGVQGARGYTF.

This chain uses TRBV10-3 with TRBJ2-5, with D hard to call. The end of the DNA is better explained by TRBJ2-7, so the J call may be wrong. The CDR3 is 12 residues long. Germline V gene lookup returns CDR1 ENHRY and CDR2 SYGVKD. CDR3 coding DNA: TGTGCCATCAGTTACGACTCCTACGAGCAGTACTTC. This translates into CAISYDSYEQYF.